This T cell receptor beta chain was recorded in a study of CD8 T cells in Susac syndrome. Negative isolation was used for CD8+ and CD4+ T cells and FACS enrichment for TEMRA cells. Trimming stripped 0 bases from V and 8 bases from J, with 7 bases between. This CDR3 is built from 12 residues. Germline V gene lookup returns CDR1 LGHDT and CDR2 YNNKEL (reference sequence). When the RNA was reverse transcribed, random hexamers were used with an input of about 0.45 to 1 ug. The CDR3 of TCR beta was amplified by immunoSEQ multiplex PCR across 54 Vbeta and 13 Jbeta. TCRdb reprocessed the immunoSEQ multiplex PCR reads via MiXCR and lists one record per CDR3 protein. The sample includes approximately 71,000 distinct CDR3 sequences, roughly 95% of them seen just once.

Sequenced: CD4+ T cells from PBMCs. The chain carries TRBV3-1 and TRBJ1-1, with D possibly matching TRBD1 (6 bases). This TCR came from a human donor with multiple sclerosis. The CDR3 region has the DNA TGTGCCAGCAGCCAAGATGACAGGGAAGCTTTCTTT. This sequence encodes CASSQDDREAFF.